This is a list of T cell receptor beta chains from one sample in a study of T cell responses to AZD1222 COVID-19 vaccine. The assay was immunoSEQ multiplex PCR, and TCRdb's table has in-frame clones only and misses some. This table has around 130,000 clones, roughly 89% appearing once. The material sequenced was peripheral blood, taken 28 days after the second dose of the MenACWY control vaccine. These receptors were taken from an adult who received the MenACWY meningococcal vaccine as a control. Each CDR3 is given with its conserved first and last residue. D genes are given only for firm matches. A clone size is listed for some rows: how often the clone was seen (once, few, many), or a class if it is expanded.

abundance: .; d_gene: TRBD2; v_gene: TRBV19; j_gene: TRBJ2-1; CDR3aa: CASSIPLALAGEGDEQFF; CDR3nt: TGTGCCAGTAGTATCCCACTAGCCCTAGCGGGAGAAGGTGATGAGCAGTTCTTC
abundance: .; d_gene: .; v_gene: TRBV5-1; j_gene: TRBJ2-5; CDR3aa: CASSFGQETQYF; CDR3nt: TGCGCCAGCAGTTTCGGCCAAGAGACCCAGTACTTC
abundance: .; d_gene: TRBD1; v_gene: TRBV19; j_gene: TRBJ1-2; CDR3aa: CASSSDRATRDGYTF; CDR3nt: TGTGCCAGTAGCTCAGACAGGGCTACGAGGGATGGCTACACCTTC
abundance: .; d_gene: .; v_gene: TRBV28; j_gene: TRBJ1-1; CDR3aa: CASRRGIAFF; CDR3nt: TGTGCCAGCCGCAGGGGTATCGCTTTCTTT
abundance: .; d_gene: TRBD1; v_gene: TRBV28; j_gene: TRBJ2-7; CDR3aa: CASNFRDRGPKQYF; CDR3nt: TGTGCCAGCAACTTCCGGGACAGGGGGCCGAAGCAGTACTTC
abundance: .; d_gene: TRBD2; v_gene: TRBV2; j_gene: TRBJ2-3; CDR3aa: CASSELDSGGTDTQYF; CDR3nt: TGTGCCAGCAGTGAACTCGATAGCGGGGGAACAGATACGCAGTATTTT
abundance: .; d_gene: .; v_gene: TRBV19; j_gene: TRBJ1-6; CDR3aa: CASSVPTDRYSNSPLHF; CDR3nt: TGTGCCAGTAGTGTCCCAACGGACAGATACTCTAATTCACCCCTCCACTTT
abundance: few; d_gene: .; v_gene: TRBV6-2/TRBV6-3; j_gene: TRBJ2-3; CDR3aa: CASSHLGSTDTQYF; CDR3nt: TGTGCCAGCAGTCATCTAGGGAGCACAGATACGCAGTATTTT
abundance: .; d_gene: .; v_gene: TRBV7-9; j_gene: TRBJ1-2; CDR3aa: CASSLGGIYGYTF; CDR3nt: TGTGCCAGCAGCTTAGGTGGCATCTATGGCTACACCTTC
abundance: .; d_gene: TRBD2; v_gene: TRBV3-1/TRBV3-2; j_gene: TRBJ2-5; CDR3aa: CASSQDDGGCRETQYF; CDR3nt: TGTGCCAGCAGCCAAGATGACGGGGGGTGTAGAGAGACCCAGTACTTC
abundance: .; d_gene: TRBD1; v_gene: TRBV6-5; j_gene: TRBJ2-7; CDR3aa: CASKTGARSYEQYF; CDR3nt: TGTGCCAGCAAGACAGGGGCGAGGTCCTACGAGCAGTACTTC
abundance: .; d_gene: TRBD2; v_gene: TRBV18; j_gene: TRBJ2-1; CDR3aa: CASSPVASGDNEQFF; CDR3nt: TGTGCCAGCTCACCGGTGGCTAGCGGCGACAATGAGCAGTTCTTC
abundance: .; d_gene: .; v_gene: TRBV6-2/TRBV6-3; j_gene: TRBJ2-7; CDR3aa: CASSYPTWAVNSYEQYF; CDR3nt: TGTGCCAGCAGTTACCCGACCTGGGCGGTTAACTCCTACGAGCAGTACTTC
abundance: .; d_gene: TRBD1; v_gene: TRBV6-2/TRBV6-3; j_gene: TRBJ1-5; CDR3aa: CASSHGQANINQPQHF; CDR3nt: TGTGCCAGCAGTCATGGACAGGCCAATATTAATCAGCCCCAGCATTTT
abundance: .; d_gene: .; v_gene: TRBV3-1/TRBV3-2; j_gene: TRBJ1-1; CDR3aa: CASSQRTLVNTEAFF; CDR3nt: TGTGCCAGCAGCCAAAGGACGCTCGTGAACACTGAAGCTTTCTTT
abundance: .; d_gene: .; v_gene: TRBV5-8; j_gene: TRBJ2-3; CDR3aa: CASSPRGVGTDTQYF; CDR3nt: TGTGCCAGCAGCCCGAGAGGGGTGGGGACAGATACGCAGTATTTT
abundance: .; d_gene: .; v_gene: TRBV5-8; j_gene: TRBJ2-5; CDR3aa: CASSLYRAETQYF; CDR3nt: TGTGCCAGCAGCTTGTACAGGGCGGAGACCCAGTACTTC
abundance: .; d_gene: .; v_gene: TRBV6-5; j_gene: TRBJ1-6; CDR3aa: CASSSSQYNSPLHF; CDR3nt: TGTGCCAGCAGTTCCTCACAGTATAATTCACCCCTCCACTTT
abundance: .; d_gene: .; v_gene: TRBV9; j_gene: TRBJ2-7; CDR3aa: CASSVDGTAVGYEQYF; CDR3nt: TGTGCCAGCAGCGTAGATGGGACTGCGGTTGGGTACGAGCAGTACTTC
abundance: .; d_gene: .; v_gene: TRBV28; j_gene: TRBJ1-2; CDR3aa: CASGGYGYTF; CDR3nt: TGTGCCAGCGGTGGCTATGGCTACACCTTC
abundance: .; d_gene: TRBD1; v_gene: TRBV6-6; j_gene: TRBJ1-4; CDR3aa: CASSAGGEKLFF; CDR3nt: TGTGCCAGCAGTGCAGGGGGGGAAAAACTGTTTTTT
abundance: .; d_gene: .; v_gene: TRBV30; j_gene: TRBJ2-2; CDR3aa: CAWSGRNTGELFF; CDR3nt: TGTGCCTGGAGCGGTCGCAACACCGGGGAGCTGTTTTTT
abundance: .; d_gene: TRBD1; v_gene: TRBV4-2; j_gene: TRBJ1-4; CDR3aa: CASSTQGANEKLFF; CDR3nt: TGTGCCAGCAGCACCCAGGGGGCGAATGAAAAACTGTTTTTT
abundance: .; d_gene: .; v_gene: TRBV21-1; j_gene: TRBJ1-5; CDR3aa: CARGPRDRGCLSNQPQHF; CDR3nt: TGTGCCAGGGGCCCCCGGGACAGGGGTTGTTTAAGCAATCAGCCCCAGCATTTT
abundance: .; d_gene: TRBD2; v_gene: TRBV4-1; j_gene: TRBJ2-5; CDR3aa: CASSQDQGLAGEETQYF; CDR3nt: TGCGCCAGCAGCCAAGATCAAGGACTAGCGGGGGAAGAGACCCAGTACTTC
abundance: .; d_gene: .; v_gene: TRBV19; j_gene: TRBJ1-2; CDR3aa: CASSASQGGESYTF; CDR3nt: TGTGCCAGTAGTGCCTCTCAAGGAGGGGAGAGCTACACCTTC
abundance: .; d_gene: .; v_gene: TRBV27; j_gene: TRBJ1-2; CDR3aa: CASKRGRDGYTF; CDR3nt: TGTGCCAGCAAGCGGGGGCGGGATGGCTACACCTTC
abundance: few; d_gene: .; v_gene: TRBV29-1; j_gene: TRBJ2-1; CDR3aa: CSVVRAGENEQFF; CDR3nt: TGCAGCGTTGTGCGGGCAGGGGAGAATGAGCAGTTCTTC
abundance: few; d_gene: .; v_gene: TRBV7-2; j_gene: TRBJ2-7; CDR3aa: CASSSSRVREQYF; CDR3nt: TGTGCCAGCAGCTCCTCCAGGGTGCGAGAGCAGTACTTC
abundance: few; d_gene: .; v_gene: TRBV6-1; j_gene: TRBJ2-7; CDR3aa: CASSPPGQSYEQYF; CDR3nt: TGTGCCAGCAGTCCTCCGGGACAATCATACGAGCAGTACTTC
abundance: .; d_gene: TRBD1; v_gene: TRBV7-9; j_gene: TRBJ1-5; CDR3aa: CASSLGQGRIEPQHF; CDR3nt: TGTGCCAGCAGCTTAGGACAGGGGAGAATTGAGCCCCAGCATTTT